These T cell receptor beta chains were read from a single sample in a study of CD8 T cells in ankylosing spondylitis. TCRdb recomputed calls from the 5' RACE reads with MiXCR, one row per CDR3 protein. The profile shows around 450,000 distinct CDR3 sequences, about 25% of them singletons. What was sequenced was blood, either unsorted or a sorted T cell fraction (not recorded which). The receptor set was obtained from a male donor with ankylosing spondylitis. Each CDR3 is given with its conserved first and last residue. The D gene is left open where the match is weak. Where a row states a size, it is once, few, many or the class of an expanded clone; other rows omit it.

CASSPRRAGNYGYTF	TGTGCCAGCAGCCCCCGCCGGGCTGGTAACTATGGCTACACCTTC	TRBV11-3	NA	NA	TRBJ1-2
CASSIVVNTEAFF	TGTGCCAGTAGTATTGTGGTGAACACTGAAGCTTTCTTT	TRBV19	NA	NA	TRBJ1-1
CASSFSGVSPLHF	TGTGCCAGCAGTTTTTCGGGGGTGTCACCCCTCCACTTT	TRBV12-3/TRBV12-4	many	NA	TRBJ1-6
CASSLSSQIGDEQFF	TGCGCCAGCAGCTTGTCATCCCAAATAGGCGATGAGCAGTTCTTC	TRBV5-1	few	NA	TRBJ2-1
CASSPTPYNEQFF	TGCGCCAGCAGCCCCACCCCGTACAATGAGCAGTTCTTC	TRBV5-1	NA	NA	TRBJ2-1
CASSLAGKGAKNIQYF	TGTGCCAGCAGCTTGGCAGGTAAAGGGGCCAAAAACATTCAGTACTTC	TRBV5-6	NA	NA	TRBJ2-4
CASSSSRLDDGELFF	TGCGCCAGCAGCTCCAGCCGTCTGGACGACGGGGAGCTGTTTTTT	TRBV5-1	NA	NA	TRBJ2-2
CASSLGLADEQFF	TGTGCCAGCAGCTTGGGACTAGCGGATGAGCAGTTCTTC	TRBV11-2	many	TRBD2	TRBJ2-1
CASSQLRDRHSGANVLTF	TGTGCCAGCAGCCAGCTCCGGGACAGGCACTCTGGGGCCAACGTCCTGACTTTC	TRBV5-6	NA	TRBD1	TRBJ2-6
CSVDGQPYGYTF	TGCAGCGTTGATGGGCAGCCCTATGGCTACACCTTC	TRBV29-1	few	NA	TRBJ1-2
CATSEFGNQPQHF	TGTGCCACCTCGGAATTCGGGAATCAGCCCCAGCATTTT	TRBV24-1	few	NA	TRBJ1-5
CASSLWGTSDEQYF	TGTGCCAGCAGTTTGTGGGGCACTTCCGACGAGCAGTACTTC	TRBV27	few	NA	TRBJ2-7
CSVEQGPKNTEAFF	TGCAGCGTTGAGCAGGGACCGAAAAACACTGAAGCTTTCTTT	TRBV29-1	NA	NA	TRBJ1-1
CASSPLAGSNNEQFF	TGTGCCAGCAGCCCACTAGCGGGATCCAACAATGAGCAGTTCTTC	TRBV7-2	few	TRBD2	TRBJ2-1
CASSFTGRRLAGEGTQYF	TGTGCCAGCAGCTTTACTGGACGGAGACTAGCGGGGGAGGGTACGCAGTATTTT	TRBV5-6	NA	TRBD2	TRBJ2-3